Below, 17 T cell receptor beta chains from the same sample are listed, as sequenced in a study of T cells in localized non-small cell lung cancer. Produced via immunoSEQ multiplex PCR; TCRdb's table is partial and in-frame only. This sample yields about 1,700 clones, of which around a quarter are seen a single time; approximately 9% belongs to the top ten. The material was normal lung tissue next to the tumor, obtained before any cancer treatment. The receptors here all came from a female donor of 60 years or more with stage II squamous cell lung carcinoma.

The chain recombines TRBV6-8 with TRBJ2-1; 7 nucleotides align to TRBD1. The CDR3 is 13 amino acids. V was clipped by 6 bases and J by 9 bases; unmatched bases: 8. Germline V gives CDR1 MNHGY, CDR2 SAAAGT. The CDR3 loop is CASRDRDGTEQFF. CDR3 bases: TGTGCCAGCAGAGACAGGGACGGGACTGAGCAGTTCTTC.

This clone is medium-sized (0.01 to 0.1%). The sample holds other DNA sequences that translate to the same CDR3. The chain uses TRBV9 and TRBJ1-6, with D perhaps matching TRBD1 (6 bases). Germline-derived CDR1 and CDR2 are SGDLS and YYNGEE. The CDR3 has 14 residues. V was clipped by 4 bases and J by 5 bases, with 10 bases between them. The CDR3 reads CASSRGGDNSPLHF. The CDR3 coding sequence is TGTGCCAGCAGCCGAGGGGGGGATAATTCACCCCTCCACTTT.

The rearrangement links TRBV29-1 to TRBJ1-1, with D possibly TRBD1 on 5 matching bases. V lost 4 bases, J lost 7 bases, and 16 bases lay in between. From germline, CDR1 is SQVTM and CDR2 ANQGSEA. This CDR3 has 13 residues. The CDR3 bases are TGCAGCGTTGGGGGGGGAGGGTTCGGTGAAGCTTTCTTT. This translates into CSVGGGGFGEAFF.

The chain recombines TRBV11-3 with TRBJ2-2, with D unresolved. Trimming took off 3 bases at V and 1 base at J, with 6 bases between the two ends. CDR3 length equals 14 residues. Per the germline V gene, CDR1 is SGHNT and CDR2 is YENEEA. In DNA, the CDR3 is TGTGCCAGCAGCTTGTGGGGGAACACCGGGGAGCTGTTTTTT. Translating it yields CASSLWGNTGELFF.

The chain joins TRBV9 to TRBJ2-1; D unclear. Trimming pared 2 bases from V and 7 bases from J, leaving 13 bases between. This CDR3 spans 14 amino acids. Looked up from germline, CDR1 is SGDLS and CDR2 is YYNGEE. The CDR3 region has the DNA TGTGCCAGCAGCGTGACTCAGCTGGGGAATGAGCAGTTCTTC. As protein: CASSVTQLGNEQFF.

This clone was seen a handful of times. The rearrangement links TRBV9 to TRBJ1-5; D perhaps matches TRBD1 (5 bases). This CDR3 is 15 amino acids long. Germline assignment: CDR1 SGDLS and CDR2 YYNGEE. V lost 3 bases to trimming and J lost 3 bases, with 13 bases between them. CDR3 DNA: TGTGCCAGCAGCGGCGACAGCAGTCTCAATCAGCCCCAGCATTTT. Its protein is CASSGDSSLNQPQHF. The variable domain in full, with the rest retrieved from reference TRBV9 and TRBJ1-5, is DSGVTQTPKHLITATGQRVTLRCSPRSGDLSVYWYQQSLDQGLQFLIQYYNGEERAKGNILERFSAQQFPDLHSELNLSSLELGDSALYFCASSGDSSLNQPQHFGDGTRLSIL.

The V gene is TRBV28, the J gene TRBJ2-1; 10 nucleotides align to TRBD1. From germline, CDR1 is MDHEN and CDR2 SYDVKM. V was clipped by 5 bases and J by 3 bases; unmatched bases: 7. CDR3 length: 16 residues. CDR3 sequence (DNA): TGTGCCAGCAGTCCCGAGGGACAGGGGCTCTACAATGAGCAGTTCTTC. It specifies CASSPEGQGLYNEQFF.

This clone is deemed large (0.1 to 1%). V and J are TRBV25-1 and TRBJ2-3; 9 nucleotides line up with TRBD1. The CDR3 contains 13 residues. Per germline, CDR1 MGHDK and CDR2 SYGVNS. The ends lost 10 bases at V and 3 bases at J; junction bases unmatched: 5. CDR3 loop: CATRDRGTDTQYF. In nucleotides, the CDR3 is TGTGCCACCAGAGACAGGGGGACAGATACGCAGTATTTT.

This clone appeared a single time. The rearrangement joins TRBV29-1 to TRBJ2-3; 11 bases are a match to TRBD2. The CDR3 runs 15 residues. The V segment lost 3 bases and the J segment 0 bases; nucleotides outside the gene matches: 2. CDR1 is SQVTM and CDR2 is ANQGSEA in the germline V gene. The CDR3, as DNA: TGCAGCGTTGAGGGACTAGCGGCTAGCACAGATACGCAGTATTTT. This codes for CSVEGLAASTDTQYF.

This clone was seen more than once but under ten times. CDR3 DNA sequence: TGTGCCAGCAGCTTAGAGACTAGCGGGTACAATGAGCAGTTCTTC. Translation: CASSLETSGYNEQFF. This chain links TRBV11-3 with TRBJ2-1, with TRBD2 matching 10 bases. Germline-derived CDR1 and CDR2 are SGHNT and YENEEA. Trimming at V came to 0 bases and at J to 4 bases, leaving 0 bases not matched to a gene. This CDR3 comprises 15 residues.

This clone is labeled as large. V is TRBV28 and J is TRBJ2-2; D is undetermined. Germline CDR1 is MDHEN and CDR2 is SYDVKM. Trimming removed 2 bases at V and 6 bases at J, with 10 bases between. This CDR3 contains 14 residues. The CDR3 nucleotides are TGTGCCAGCAGTTTAGCGAGCGCCTCCGGGGAGCTGTTTTTT. Protein sequence: CASSLASASGELFF. Full variable domain (remainder filled in from reference TRBV28 and TRBJ2-2): DVKVTQSSRYLVKRTGEKVFLECVQDMDHENMFWYRQDPGLGLRLIYFSYDVKMKEKGDIPEGYSVSREKKERFSLILESASTNQTSMYLCASSLASASGELFFGEGSRLTVL.

The chain employs TRBV9 and TRBJ1-5; D possibly corresponds to TRBD1 (5 bases). Trimming stripped 5 bases from V and 1 base from J, with 22 bases between. Germline lookup yields CDR1 SGDLS and CDR2 YYNGEE. The CDR3 runs to 18 residues. The CDR3 nucleotides are TGTGCCAGCAGTGAAGCGCAAAGTCGGGACCCCAGCAATCAGCCCCAGCATTTT. This translates into CASSEAQSRDPSNQPQHF. The whole variable domain, filled in from reference TRBV9 and TRBJ1-5, reads DSGVTQTPKHLITATGQRVTLRCSPRSGDLSVYWYQQSLDQGLQFLIQYYNGEERAKGNILERFSAQQFPDLHSELNLSSLELGDSALYFCASSEAQSRDPSNQPQHFGDGTRLSIL.

The gene calls are TRBV30 and TRBJ2-1; D is unresolved. The V end was cut by 6 bases, the J end by 0 bases, with 9 bases between. The CDR3 totals 13 residues. Germline CDR1 is GTSNPN and CDR2 is SVGIG (reference sequence). CDR3 nucleotide sequence: TGTGCCTGCCCCCGCGCCTCCTACAATGAGCAGTTCTTC. This translates into CACPRASYNEQFF.

The chain is built from TRBV19 and TRBJ1-2; tentative D call: TRBD1 (5 bases). V was cut by 6 bases and J by 0 bases, with 11 bases left in between. This CDR3 spans 14 amino acids. Germline V gives CDR1 LNHDA, CDR2 SQIVND (reference sequence). CDR3 coding DNA: TGTGCCAGTAGCGACAGAGTAGCTAACTATGGCTACACCTTC. Amino acids: CASSDRVANYGYTF.

The chain uses TRBV6-8 and TRBJ2-4; D ambiguous. The CDR3 covers 12 residues. In germline, CDR1 is MNHGY, CDR2 SAAAGT. V gave up 4 bases and J gave up 3 bases, with 4 bases separating them. In DNA, the CDR3 is TGTGCCAGCAGTTCAGACAAAAACATTCAGTACTTC. Residues: CASSSDKNIQYF.

The table lists this clone with a few counts. The chain employs TRBV11-3 and TRBJ2-1; 11 bases agree with TRBD2. The germline gives CDR1 SGHNT, CDR2 YENEEA. The CDR3 contains 18 residues. The trim removed 2 bases at V and 8 bases at J, leaving 14 bases unmatched. Here the CDR3 DNA reads TGTGCCAGCAGCTTACTAGCGGGAGGACGGATTGAACTTCATGAGCAGTTCTTC. Protein sequence: CASSLLAGGRIELHEQFF.

CDR3 in amino acids: CAWSPESTDTQYF. The CDR3 DNA sequence: TGTGCCTGGAGTCCTGAGAGCACAGATACGCAGTATTTT. The rearrangement joins TRBV30 to TRBJ2-3; D gene ambiguous. CDR3 size: 13 residues. The V end was cut by 2 bases, the J end by 0 bases, with 6 bases between. The germline gives CDR1 GTSNPN, CDR2 SVGIG (reference sequence).